This T cell receptor (beta chain) was captured in a study of cytomegalovirus exposure and HLA in healthy donors. Study outcomes and limitations: High sensitivity and specificity were reportedly achieved when the classifier diagnosed cytomegalovirus status. A link between a missense DCLRE1C variant and TCR beta V- and J-gene trimming emerged from a later analysis. Rare sequences made up most TCRs, while some public TCRs were found in many donors.

The PCR ran on 60 Vbeta and 13 Jbeta primers. Assay used: immunoSEQ multiplex PCR; TCRdb lists only in-frame clones, some missing. The specimen's table records around 150,000 clones. As to this clone: What it binds is not known.

The sample was PBMCs. The sequence was collected from an older woman in good health and CMV-seronegative.

CDR3 amino acids: CASSASGRSSYEQYF. DNA for the CDR3: TGTGCCAGCAGTGCCTCCGGGAGGAGCTCCTACGAGCAGTACTTC. V and J are TRBV27 and TRBJ2-7, with 7 bases matching TRBD2. Unmatched junction bases numbered 7, after V lost 5 bases and J lost 0 bases. The CDR3 contains 15 residues. Germline CDR1 and CDR2: MNHEY and SMNVEV (reference sequence).